This T cell receptor beta chain emerged from a study of memory CD4+ T cells and cytomegalovirus serostatus. Study-wide results and caveats: The CMV-associated TCR signature appears largely within the CD4+ memory repertoire. Repertoires predicted CMV serostatus with median bootstrapped AUC of 0.95.

The sort gate was single viable CD3+CD4+CD8-CD45RO+ cells for memory CD4+ T cells. CD4+ T cells were isolated by positive magnetic selection. Between the trimmed V and J ends, which lost 0 bases and 1 base, there was a span of 11 bases. Germline V gives CDR1 SGHKS, CDR2 YYEKEE (reference sequence). The CDR3 length is 15 residues. Profiling relied on immunoSEQ multiplex PCR, and the TCRdb table lists in-frame clones only, not all of them. The repertoire holds under 45,000 clones, with roughly four fifths as singletons. A single count supports this clone. Its target is not known. The sequence was obtained from an adult in good health and CMV-seronegative. The V gene is TRBV5-5, the J gene TRBJ2-7; TRBD1 might be the D (6 bases). Input material: memory CD4+ T cells from blood. This CDR3 reads CASSLDRESSYEQYF. The CDR3 DNA reads as TGTGCCAGCAGCTTGGACAGGGAATCATCCTACGAGCAGTACTTC. Full variable domain (outside the CDR3, taken from reference TRBV5-5 and TRBJ2-7): DAGVTQSPTHLIKTRGQQVTLRCSPISGHKSVSWYQQVLGQGPQFIFQYYEKEERGRGNFPDRFSARQFPNYSSELNVNALLLGDSALYLCASSLDRESSYEQYFGPGTRLTVT.